This TCR beta chain comes out of a study of response to subunit inactivated influenza vaccine. Study-wide results and limits: Each seasonal influenza vaccination recruits few new T cells, the authors suggested.

Comments on this clonotype: As yet, its antigen is unknown.

TCRdb re-called the RT-PCR reads through MiXCR, storing one row per CDR3 protein. The data show about 520,000 distinct CDR3 sequences, 11% seen once. The sample in question was PBMCs from blood, obtained about 40 days after vaccination. The clonotype originates from a man aged 50-60 years who received an inactivated influenza vaccine.

The CDR3: CASSGTPPEQYF. The CDR3 DNA reads as TGTGCCAGCAGCGGGACCCCCCCTGAGCAGTACTTC. The rearrangement links TRBV28 to TRBJ2-7; either TRBD1 or TRBD2 may fit D (5 bases each). The CDR3 length is 12 residues. V was cut by 6 bases and J by 7 bases, with 13 bases left in between. The germline CDR1 and CDR2 sequences are MDHEN and SYDVKM.